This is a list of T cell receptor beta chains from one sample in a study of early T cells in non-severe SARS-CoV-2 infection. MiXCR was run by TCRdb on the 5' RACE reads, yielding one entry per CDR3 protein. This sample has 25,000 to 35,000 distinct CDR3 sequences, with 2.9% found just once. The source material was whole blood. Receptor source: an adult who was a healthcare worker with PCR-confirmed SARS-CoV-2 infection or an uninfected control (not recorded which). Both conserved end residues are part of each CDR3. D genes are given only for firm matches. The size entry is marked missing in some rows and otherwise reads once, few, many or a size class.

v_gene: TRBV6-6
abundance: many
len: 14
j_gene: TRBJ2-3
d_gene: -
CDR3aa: CASSEGPDVNTQYF
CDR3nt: TGTGCCAGCAGTGAGGGACCTGACGTGAATACGCAGTATTTT

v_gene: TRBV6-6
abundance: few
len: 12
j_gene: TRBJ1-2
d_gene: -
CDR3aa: CASSPDSNGYTF
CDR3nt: TGTGCCAGCAGTCCGGACAGTAACGGCTACACCTTC

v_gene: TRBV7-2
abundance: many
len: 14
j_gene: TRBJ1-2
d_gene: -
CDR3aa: CASSFIGADYGYTF
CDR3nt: TGTGCCAGCAGCTTTATTGGGGCCGACTATGGCTACACCTTC

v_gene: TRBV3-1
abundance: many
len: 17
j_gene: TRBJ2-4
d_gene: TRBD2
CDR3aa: CASSPGTSGLAKNIQYF
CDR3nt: TGTGCCAGCAGTCCCGGGACTAGCGGTTTAGCCAAAAACATTCAGTACTTC

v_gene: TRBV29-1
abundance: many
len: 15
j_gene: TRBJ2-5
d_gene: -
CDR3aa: CSVDSLRQGVETQYF
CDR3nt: TGCAGCGTTGATTCCTTACGGCAGGGTGTAGAGACCCAGTACTTC

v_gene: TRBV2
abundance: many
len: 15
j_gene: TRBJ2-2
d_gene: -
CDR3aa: CASSLSGKGTGELFF
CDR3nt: TGTGCCAGCAGTCTTTCGGGGAAGGGCACCGGGGAGCTGTTTTTT

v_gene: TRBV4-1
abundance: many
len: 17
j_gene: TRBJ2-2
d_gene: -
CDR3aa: CASSQGGRLGNTGELFF
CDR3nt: TGCGCCAGCAGCCAAGGTGGTCGTCTGGGGAACACCGGGGAGCTGTTTTTT

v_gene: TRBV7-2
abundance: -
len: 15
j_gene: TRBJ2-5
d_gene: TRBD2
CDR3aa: CASSFSGGHQETQYF
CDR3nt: TGTGCCAGCAGCTTTAGCGGGGGTCACCAAGAGACCCAGTACTTC

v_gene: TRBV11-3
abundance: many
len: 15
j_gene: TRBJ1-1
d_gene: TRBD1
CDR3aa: CASSLGTGANTEAFF
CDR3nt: TGTGCCAGCAGCTTGGGGACAGGGGCCAACACTGAAGCTTTCTTT

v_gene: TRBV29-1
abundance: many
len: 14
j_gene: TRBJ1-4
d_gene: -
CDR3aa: CSVQGRGPYEKLFF
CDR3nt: TGCAGCGTCCAAGGTCGGGGGCCGTACGAAAAACTGTTTTTT

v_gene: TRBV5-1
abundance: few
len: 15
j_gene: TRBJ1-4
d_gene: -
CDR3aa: CASSLGDRSYEKLFF
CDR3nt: TGCGCCAGCAGCTTGGGCGACAGGTCTTATGAAAAACTGTTTTTT

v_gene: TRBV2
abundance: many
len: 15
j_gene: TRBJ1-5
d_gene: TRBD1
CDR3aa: CASNKDRADAGAQHF
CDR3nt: TGTGCCAGCAATAAAGACAGGGCGGATGCCGGGGCCCAGCATTTT

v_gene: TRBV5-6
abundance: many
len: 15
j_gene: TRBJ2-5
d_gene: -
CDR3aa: CASSAGTGHQETQYF
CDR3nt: TGTGCCAGCAGCGCCGGGACTGGGCACCAAGAGACCCAGTACTTC

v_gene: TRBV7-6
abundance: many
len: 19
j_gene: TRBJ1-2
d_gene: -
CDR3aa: CASSSAPRTGTRFNYGYTF
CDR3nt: TGTGCCAGCAGCTCAGCTCCACGTACCGGGACACGATTTAACTATGGCTACACCTTC

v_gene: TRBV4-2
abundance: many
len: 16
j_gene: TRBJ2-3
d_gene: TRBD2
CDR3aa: CASSQGLAGSTDTQYF
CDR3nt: TGTGCCAGCAGCCAGGGACTAGCGGGGAGCACAGATACGCAGTATTTT

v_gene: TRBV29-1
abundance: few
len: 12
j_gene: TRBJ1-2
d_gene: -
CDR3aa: CSVDPARGGYTF
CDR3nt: TGCAGCGTTGACCCGGCACGCGGGGGCTACACCTTC

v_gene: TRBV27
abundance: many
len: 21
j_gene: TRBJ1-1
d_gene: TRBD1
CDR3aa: CASSLYRLGALRDSLNTEAFF
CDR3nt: TGTGCCAGCAGTTTATATCGACTGGGGGCTCTCCGGGACAGCTTGAACACTGAAGCTTTCTTT

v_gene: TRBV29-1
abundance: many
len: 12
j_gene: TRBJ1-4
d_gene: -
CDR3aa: CSVAWEAEKLFF
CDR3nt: TGCAGCGTTGCATGGGAGGCGGAAAAACTGTTTTTT

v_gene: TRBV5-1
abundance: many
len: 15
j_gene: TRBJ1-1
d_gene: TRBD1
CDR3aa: CASSPGGLVGTEAFF
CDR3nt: TGCGCCAGCAGCCCAGGGGGGCTGGTTGGCACTGAAGCTTTCTTT

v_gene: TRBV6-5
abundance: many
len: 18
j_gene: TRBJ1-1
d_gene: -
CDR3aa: CASSYSRVLWTVDTEAFF
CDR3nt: TGTGCCAGCAGTTACTCGAGGGTTTTGTGGACGGTGGACACTGAAGCTTTCTTT

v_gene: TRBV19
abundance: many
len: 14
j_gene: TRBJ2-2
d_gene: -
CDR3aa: CATNLGQPTGELFF
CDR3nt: TGTGCCACTAACCTCGGACAGCCCACCGGGGAGCTGTTTTTT

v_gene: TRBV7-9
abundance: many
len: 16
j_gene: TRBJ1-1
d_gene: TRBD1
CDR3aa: CASSFPTGGKDTEAFF
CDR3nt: TGTGCCAGCAGCTTTCCGACAGGGGGCAAGGACACTGAAGCTTTCTTT

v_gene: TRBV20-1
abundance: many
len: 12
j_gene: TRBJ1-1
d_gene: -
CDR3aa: CSARVRPPEAFF
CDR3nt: TGCAGTGCTAGAGTGCGGCCACCTGAAGCTTTCTTT

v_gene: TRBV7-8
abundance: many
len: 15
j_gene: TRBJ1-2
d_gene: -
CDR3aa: CASSSIQGRSYGYTF
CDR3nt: TGTGCCAGCAGCTCAATTCAGGGGCGGAGCTATGGCTACACCTTC

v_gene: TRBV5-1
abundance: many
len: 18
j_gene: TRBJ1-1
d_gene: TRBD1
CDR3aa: CASSSVTGGSRLNTEAFF
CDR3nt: TGCGCCAGCAGCTCGGTGACAGGGGGTTCCAGATTAAACACTGAAGCTTTCTTT

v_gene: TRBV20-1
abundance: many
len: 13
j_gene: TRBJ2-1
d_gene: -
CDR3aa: CSAIRIESGEQFF
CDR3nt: TGCAGTGCCATTAGGATAGAGTCTGGTGAGCAGTTCTTC

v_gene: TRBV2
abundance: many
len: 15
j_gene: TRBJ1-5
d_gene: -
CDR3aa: CASSKDRTRNQPQHF
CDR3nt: TGTGCCAGCAGTAAGGACAGAACTCGCAATCAGCCCCAGCATTTT

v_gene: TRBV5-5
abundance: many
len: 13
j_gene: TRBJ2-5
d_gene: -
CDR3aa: CASSLGPVSTQYF
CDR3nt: TGTGCCAGCAGCTTGGGCCCGGTGAGCACCCAGTACTTC

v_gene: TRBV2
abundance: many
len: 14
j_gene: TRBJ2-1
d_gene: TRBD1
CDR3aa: CASSGETGNNEQFF
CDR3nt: TGTGCCAGCAGTGGGGAGACAGGGAACAATGAGCAGTTCTTC

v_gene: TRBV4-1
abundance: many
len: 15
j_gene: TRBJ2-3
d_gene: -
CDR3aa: CASSQMQTSQGTQYF
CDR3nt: TGCGCCAGCAGCCAGATGCAGACATCGCAGGGTACGCAGTATTTT

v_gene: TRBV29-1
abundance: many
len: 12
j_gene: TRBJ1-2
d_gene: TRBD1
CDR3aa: CSADRVDYGYTF
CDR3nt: TGCAGCGCAGACAGGGTCGACTATGGCTACACCTTC

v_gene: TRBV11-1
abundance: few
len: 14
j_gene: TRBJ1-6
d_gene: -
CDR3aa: CASSFEGTYSPLHF
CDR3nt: TGTGCCAGCAGCTTCGAGGGCACCTATTCACCCCTCCACTTT

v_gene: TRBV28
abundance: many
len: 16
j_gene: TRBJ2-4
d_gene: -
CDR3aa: CASSFRLRGFGNIQYF
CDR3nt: TGTGCCAGCAGTTTTCGTCTTCGGGGATTCGGAAACATTCAGTACTTC

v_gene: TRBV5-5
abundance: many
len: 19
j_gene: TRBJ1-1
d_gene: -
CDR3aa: CASSLFGLITRDMNTEAFF
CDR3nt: TGTGCCAGCAGCTTGTTTGGTTTGATAACGCGGGACATGAACACTGAAGCTTTCTTT

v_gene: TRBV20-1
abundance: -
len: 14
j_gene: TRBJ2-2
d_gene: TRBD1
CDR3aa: CSARSRGQTGELFF
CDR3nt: TGCAGTGCTAGGTCAAGGGGGCAAACCGGGGAGCTGTTTTTT

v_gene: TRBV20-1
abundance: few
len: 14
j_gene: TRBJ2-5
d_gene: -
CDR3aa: CSASVGGRRETQYF
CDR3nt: TGCAGTGCTAGCGTCGGGGGGCGGAGAGAGACCCAGTACTTC

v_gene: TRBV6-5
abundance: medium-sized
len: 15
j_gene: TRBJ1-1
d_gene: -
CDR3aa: CASSYTWALNTEAFF
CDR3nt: TGTGCCAGCAGTTACACTTGGGCCTTGAACACTGAAGCTTTCTTT

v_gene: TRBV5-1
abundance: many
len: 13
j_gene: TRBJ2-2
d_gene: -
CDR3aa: CASSLDIGGELFF
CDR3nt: TGCGCCAGCAGCCTCGACATTGGCGGGGAGCTGTTTTTT

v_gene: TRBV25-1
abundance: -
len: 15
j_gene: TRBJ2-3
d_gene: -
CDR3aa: CASSGSTAFTDTQYF
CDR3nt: TGTGCCAGCAGTGGGTCGACAGCTTTCACAGATACGCAGTATTTT

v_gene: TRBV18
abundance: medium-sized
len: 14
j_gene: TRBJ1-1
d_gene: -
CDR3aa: CASSPTAMNTEAFF
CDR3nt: TGTGCCAGCTCACCGACAGCTATGAACACTGAAGCTTTCTTT